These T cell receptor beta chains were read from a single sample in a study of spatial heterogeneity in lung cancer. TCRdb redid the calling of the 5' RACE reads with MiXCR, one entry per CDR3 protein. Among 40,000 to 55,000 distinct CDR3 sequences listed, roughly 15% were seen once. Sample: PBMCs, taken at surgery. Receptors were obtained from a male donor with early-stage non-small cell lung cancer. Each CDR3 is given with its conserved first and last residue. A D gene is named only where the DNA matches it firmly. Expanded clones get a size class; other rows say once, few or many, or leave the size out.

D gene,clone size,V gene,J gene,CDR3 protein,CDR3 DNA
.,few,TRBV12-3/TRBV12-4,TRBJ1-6,CASTPTVANSPLHF,TGTGCCAGCACTCCAACAGTGGCCAATTCACCCCTCCACTTT
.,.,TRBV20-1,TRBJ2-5,CSAPSIAGAPEGTQYF,TGCAGTGCCCCCTCAATCGCGGGGGCCCCCGAGGGGACCCAGTACTTC
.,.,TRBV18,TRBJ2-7,CASSPQTGEQYF,TGTGCCAGCTCACCACAAACCGGCGAGCAGTACTTC
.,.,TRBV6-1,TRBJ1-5,CASSTSQGSSQHF,TGTGCCAGCAGTACGTCACAGGGCTCGTCCCAGCATTTT
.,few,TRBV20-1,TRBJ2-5,CSASSREETQYF,TGCAGTGCTAGTAGCAGGGAGGAGACCCAGTACTTC
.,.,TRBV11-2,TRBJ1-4,CASSSLQGREKLFF,TGTGCCAGCAGCTCACTGCAAGGGAGGGAAAAACTGTTTTTT
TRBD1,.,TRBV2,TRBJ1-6,CASSVDRASPLHF,TGTGCCAGCAGCGTGGACAGGGCTTCACCCCTCCACTTT
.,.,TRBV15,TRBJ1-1,CATSTGAVVEEAFF,TGTGCCACCAGCACCGGGGCGGTCGTTGAGGAAGCTTTCTTT
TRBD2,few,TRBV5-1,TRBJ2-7,CASKSGGSYEQYF,TGCGCCAGCAAGAGCGGGGGGAGCTACGAGCAGTACTTC
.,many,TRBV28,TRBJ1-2,CASSLPDIYGYTF,TGTGCCAGCAGTTTACCGGACATCTATGGCTACACCTTC
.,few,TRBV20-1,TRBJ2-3,CSARQGRDTQYF,TGCAGTGCTAGACAAGGGCGGGATACGCAGTATTTT
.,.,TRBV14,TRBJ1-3,CASSQGRLNGRGTIYF,TGTGCCAGCAGCCAAGGGCGCCTCAACGGCCGGGGCACCATATATTTT
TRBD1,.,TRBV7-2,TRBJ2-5,CASSGTGLETQYF,TGTGCCAGCAGCGGGACAGGGCTAGAGACCCAGTACTTC
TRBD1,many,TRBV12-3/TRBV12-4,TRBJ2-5,CASSNKQGSETQYF,TGTGCCAGCAGTAATAAACAGGGGTCAGAGACCCAGTACTTC
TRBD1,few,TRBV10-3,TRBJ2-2,CATGQGNGELFF,TGTGCCACAGGACAGGGGAACGGGGAGCTGTTTTTT
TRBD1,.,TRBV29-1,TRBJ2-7,CSVMGQGAAEQYF,TGCAGCGTTATGGGACAGGGGGCAGCCGAGCAGTACTTC
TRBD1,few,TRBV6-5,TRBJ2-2,CASRRQGAGTGELFF,TGTGCCAGCAGGCGACAGGGGGCTGGCACCGGGGAGCTGTTTTTT
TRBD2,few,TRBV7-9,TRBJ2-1,CASSRAGGTHNEQFF,TGTGCCAGCAGCCGTGCCGGGGGGACCCACAATGAGCAGTTCTTC
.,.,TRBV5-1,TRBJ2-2,CASSLATGRGAGELFF,TGCGCCAGCAGCTTGGCAACAGGACGAGGGGCCGGGGAGCTGTTTTTT
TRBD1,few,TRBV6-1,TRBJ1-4,CASETRDRANEKLFF,TGTGCCAGCGAGACTCGGGACAGGGCTAATGAAAAACTGTTTTTT
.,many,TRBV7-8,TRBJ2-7,CASSSVSAGYEQYF,TGTGCCAGCAGCTCGGTCTCGGCAGGGTATGAGCAGTACTTC
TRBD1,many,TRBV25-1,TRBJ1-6,CASSLDRANSPLHF,TGTGCCAGCAGTTTGGACAGGGCCAATTCACCCCTCCACTTT
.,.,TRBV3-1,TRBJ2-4,CASSGETSLDIQYF,TGTGCCAGCAGCGGCGAGACTAGTTTAGACATTCAGTACTTC
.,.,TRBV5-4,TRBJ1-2,CASSLTGRYGYTF,TGTGCCAGCAGCTTGACAGGGAGATATGGCTACACCTTC
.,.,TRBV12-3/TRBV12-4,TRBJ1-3,CASSFGNTIYF,TGTGCCAGCAGTTTTGGAAACACCATATATTTT
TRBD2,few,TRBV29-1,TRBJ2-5,CSVEGTQGLAGVSETQYF,TGCAGCGTTGAAGGGACGCAGGGACTAGCGGGAGTCTCAGAGACCCAGTACTTC
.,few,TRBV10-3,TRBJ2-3,CAISEGGNADTQYF,TGTGCCATCAGTGAGGGAGGGAACGCAGATACGCAGTATTTT
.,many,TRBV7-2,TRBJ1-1,CASSSPGNTEAFF,TGTGCCAGCAGCTCACCCGGGAACACTGAAGCTTTCTTT
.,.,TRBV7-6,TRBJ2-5,CASSLKAETQYF,TGTGCCAGCAGCTTAAAGGCGGAGACCCAGTACTTC
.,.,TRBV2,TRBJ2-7,CASTTRISYEQYF,TGTGCCAGCACCACAAGAATCAGCTACGAGCAGTACTTC
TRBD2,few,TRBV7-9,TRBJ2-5,CASSVGLADQETQYF,TGTGCCAGCAGCGTGGGGCTAGCGGACCAAGAGACCCAGTACTTC
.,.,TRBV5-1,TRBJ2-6,CASSLVVGPSSGANVLTF,TGCGCCAGCAGCTTGGTGGTAGGCCCAAGCTCTGGGGCCAACGTCCTGACTTTC
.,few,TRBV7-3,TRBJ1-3,CASSFGHGDTIYF,TGTGCCAGCAGCTTTGGTCATGGGGACACCATATATTTT
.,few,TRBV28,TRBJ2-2,CASGGGPGTGELFF,TGTGCCAGCGGCGGCGGACCGGGCACCGGGGAGCTGTTTTTT
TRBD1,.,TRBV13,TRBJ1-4,CASSLRQGAREKLFF,TGTGCCAGCAGCCTCCGACAGGGGGCGAGGGAAAAACTGTTTTTT
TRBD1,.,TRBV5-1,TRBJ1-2,CASSLVQGAGGYTF,TGCGCCAGCAGCTTGGTACAGGGGGCTGGTGGCTACACCTTC
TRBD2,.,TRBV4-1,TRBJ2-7,CASSRLPSGESYEQYF,TGCGCCAGCAGCCGCCTTCCTAGCGGGGAGTCCTACGAGCAGTACTTC
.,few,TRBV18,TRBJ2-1,CASSAYNEQFF,TGTGCCAGCTCAGCCTACAATGAGCAGTTCTTC
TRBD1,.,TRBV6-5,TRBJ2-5,CASSSTGIETQYF,TGTGCCAGCAGCTCGACAGGGATTGAGACCCAGTACTTC
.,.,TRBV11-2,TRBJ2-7,CASSTGYEQYF,TGTGCCAGCAGCACGGGCTACGAGCAGTACTTC
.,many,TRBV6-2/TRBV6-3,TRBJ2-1,CASSYINEQFF,TGTGCCAGCAGTTACATCAATGAGCAGTTCTTC
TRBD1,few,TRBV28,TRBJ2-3,CASSPHRGGTDTQYF,TGTGCCAGCAGCCCTCACAGGGGTGGCACAGATACGCAGTATTTT
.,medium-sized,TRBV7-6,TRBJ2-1,CASSLVPTYNEQFF,TGTGCCAGCAGCTTAGTTCCAACCTACAATGAGCAGTTCTTC